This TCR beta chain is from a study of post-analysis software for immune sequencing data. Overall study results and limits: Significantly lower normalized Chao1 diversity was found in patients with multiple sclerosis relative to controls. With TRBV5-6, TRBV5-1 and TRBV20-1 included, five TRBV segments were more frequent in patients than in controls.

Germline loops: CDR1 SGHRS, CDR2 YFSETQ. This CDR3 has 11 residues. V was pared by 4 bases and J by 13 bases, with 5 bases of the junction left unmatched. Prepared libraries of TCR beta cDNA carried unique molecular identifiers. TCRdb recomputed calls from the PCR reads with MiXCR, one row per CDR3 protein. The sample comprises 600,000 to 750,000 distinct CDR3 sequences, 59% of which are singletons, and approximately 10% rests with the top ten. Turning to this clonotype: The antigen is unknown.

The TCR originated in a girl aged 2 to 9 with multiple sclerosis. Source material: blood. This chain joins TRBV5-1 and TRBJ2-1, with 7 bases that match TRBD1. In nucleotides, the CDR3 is TGCGCCAGCAGCCCTGGACAGGTTCAGTTCTTC. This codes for CASSPGQVQFF.